Listed below are T cell receptor beta chains from one sample, sequenced in a study of blood T cell repertoires in COVID-19. TCRdb keeps only in-frame clones here, not all; method: immunoSEQ multiplex PCR. The sample holds a few hundred thousand clones, roughly 88% seen once. The sequenced material came from peripheral blood. These receptors came from a woman in her 40s who had recovered from COVID-19. CDR3s include the opening cysteine and the closing phenylalanine or tryptophan. D genes are given only for firm matches. Some rows mark clone size as missing; the rest say once, few, many or name a class of expanded clone.

J gene,D gene,V gene,clone size,CDR3 DNA,CDR3 protein
TRBJ2-7,TRBD1,TRBV7-3,-,TGTGCCAGCAGCTTACAGGGGGCCTACGAGCAGTACTTC,CASSLQGAYEQYF
TRBJ2-3,TRBD1,TRBV13,-,TGTGCCAGCAGCGTAGTTGGGACAGGGGCCGGGGATACGCAGTATTTT,CASSVVGTGAGDTQYF
TRBJ1-2,TRBD1,TRBV29-1,-,TGCAGCGTGGACAGGGGGAACTATGGCTACACCTTC,CSVDRGNYGYTF
TRBJ1-2,TRBD1,TRBV27,-,TGTGCCAGCAGTCCCTGGGACAGGGTAGGCTATGGCTACACCTTC,CASSPWDRVGYGYTF
TRBJ1-2,TRBD1,TRBV7-9,-,TGTGCCAGCAGCCCGGGACAGACCCACTATGGCTACACCTTC,CASSPGQTHYGYTF
TRBJ1-2,-,TRBV3-1/TRBV3-2,-,TGTGCCAGCAGCCAAGAACAGGGTTTGGGGTATGGCTACACCTTC,CASSQEQGLGYGYTF
TRBJ1-1,-,TRBV19,-,TGTGCCAGTAGTATCGACAGAAACACTGAAGCTTTCTTT,CASSIDRNTEAFF
TRBJ2-3,TRBD1,TRBV5-1,few,TGCGCCAGCGACAGGACAGGGGAGGGAGCAGATACGCAGTATTTT,CASDRTGEGADTQYF
TRBJ2-3,-,TRBV5-8,-,TGTGCCAGCAGCTCTACCACTAATACGCAGTATTTT,CASSSTTNTQYF
TRBJ1-2,-,TRBV28,-,TGTGCCAGCGCCCCTACAGGAATCTATGGCTACACCTTC,CASAPTGIYGYTF
TRBJ2-3,TRBD2,TRBV7-9,-,TGTGCCAGCAGCGTACTAGCGGATACGCAGTATTTT,CASSVLADTQYF
TRBJ2-7,TRBD2,TRBV19,once,TGTGCCAGCAAAAGGTTTAGCGGGGATGGCGAGCAGTACTTC,CASKRFSGDGEQYF
TRBJ1-2,-,TRBV6-2/TRBV6-3,-,TGTGCCAGCAGCCGCCTCGCTGAGGATGGCTACACCTTC,CASSRLAEDGYTF